This TCR beta chain is from a study of somatic mutations in cytotoxic T cells in rheumatoid arthritis. Profiling relied on immunoSEQ multiplex PCR, and the TCRdb table lists in-frame clones only, not all of them. The table has about 36,000 clones, roughly four fifths seen once. The material sequenced was CD8+ T cells sorted from blood. The TCR sequence derives from a man aged 40-55 years in good health.

CDR3 residues: CASSSKWGTAYEQYF. CDR3 sequence (DNA): TGTGCCAGCAGCTCCAAGTGGGGGACGGCCTACGAGCAGTACTTC. V usage is TRBV11-2 and J usage is TRBJ2-7; D possibly matches TRBD1 or TRBD2 (5 bases each). Germline lookup yields CDR1 SGHAT and CDR2 FQNNGV. The germline V and J ends were trimmed by 4 bases and 2 bases, with 15 bases remaining between them. The CDR3 totals 15 residues.